These 10 T cell receptor beta chains share one sample of origin, sequenced in a study of cytomegalovirus exposure and HLA in healthy donors. 13 Jbeta primers and 60 Vbeta primers were used for the PCR. Using immunoSEQ multiplex PCR, the repertoire was profiled, and TCRdb retains in-frame clones only, with some absent. The table has 130,000 or so clones, more than 60% seen once. Sequenced sample: PBMCs. The receptor set was obtained from a man aged 35-49 years in good health and CMV-seronegative.

CDR3 bases: TGCGCCAGCGGATGGGACAGTAACACTGAAGCTTTCTTT. This codes for CASGWDSNTEAFF. The chain recombines TRBV5-1 with TRBJ1-1; 7 nucleotides line up with TRBD1. The CDR3 is 13 amino acids. The V segment lost 7 bases and the J segment 2 bases; nucleotides outside the gene matches: 5. Germline V gene sequence: CDR1 SGHRS, CDR2 YFSETQ.

This chain joins TRBV6-6 and TRBJ1-3; 8 positions agree with TRBD1. Germline V gene data show CDR1 as MNHNY and CDR2 as SVGAGI (reference sequence). Losses at the gene ends were 7 bases for V and 3 bases for J; bases not matched to a gene: 11. CDR3 length: 16 residues. CDR3 coding DNA: TGTGCCAGCACCGGACAGGGACTCCCTGGTGGAAACACCATATATTTT. This codes for CASTGQGLPGGNTIYF.

This clone appeared a single time. This chain links TRBV14 with TRBJ2-5, with a tentative D call TRBD1 (5 bases). Between the trimmed V and J ends, which lost 3 bases and 2 bases, there was a span of 13 bases. There are 15 residues in the CDR3. Per the germline V gene, CDR1 is SGHDN and CDR2 is FVKESK. The CDR3 spells CASSQTANYQETQYF. CDR3 coding DNA: TGTGCCAGCAGCCAGACAGCTAACTATCAAGAGACCCAGTACTTC. The whole variable domain, remainder taken from reference TRBV14 and TRBJ2-5, is EAGVTQFPSHSVIEKGQTVTLRCDPISGHDNLYWYRRVMGKEIKFLLHFVKESKQDESGMPNNRFLAERTGGTYSTLKVQPAELEDSGVYFCASSQTANYQETQYFGPGTRLLVL.

The chain uses TRBV25-1 and TRBJ1-2; 9 bases fit TRBD1. Germline values: CDR1 MGHDK, CDR2 SYGVNS. Trimming removed 4 bases from V and 3 bases from J; junction bases left unmatched: 6. This CDR3 is built from 15 residues. Here the CDR3 reads CASSGRTGEDYGYTF. DNA for the CDR3: TGTGCCAGCAGTGGTAGGACAGGGGAGGACTATGGCTACACCTTC.

The rearrangement uses TRBV7-3 and TRBJ2-3; 7 positions match TRBD1. Germline CDR1 is SGHTA and CDR2 is FQGTGA. The length of the CDR3 is 16 residues. V shed 0 bases, J shed 2 bases, and the junction held 5 bases outside the gene matches. CDR3 loop: CASSLTRDRVTDTQYF. In DNA, the CDR3 is TGTGCCAGCAGCTTAACCAGGGACAGAGTCACAGATACGCAGTATTTT.

The chain employs TRBV19 and TRBJ1-5, with D perhaps TRBD1 (6 bases). Germline V gives CDR1 LNHDA, CDR2 SQIVND (reference sequence). This CDR3 spans 14 amino acids. The V gene lost 6 bases and the J gene lost 4 bases, with 13 bases spanning the gap. In DNA, the CDR3 is TGTGCCAGTAGGGGACGGGGGGCGAATCAGCCCCAGCATTTT. Translating it yields CASRGRGANQPQHF.

The chain has TRBV19 and TRBJ1-4, with 8 bases matching TRBD1. This CDR3 spans 16 amino acids. Germline V gives CDR1 LNHDA, CDR2 SQIVND (reference sequence). With V trimmed by 3 bases and J by 8 bases, 11 bases remained unmatched. In DNA, the CDR3 is TGTGCCAGTAGTATTGGGGGGAACAGGGGGAACGAAAAACTGTTTTTT. Translation: CASSIGGNRGNEKLFF.

The chain combines TRBV30 with TRBJ2-7; D possibly corresponds to TRBD1 (6 bases). V was clipped by 1 base and J by 5 bases, with 15 bases between them. This CDR3 is built from 14 residues. The germline V gene encodes CDR1 GTSNPN and CDR2 SVGIG (reference sequence). Here the CDR3 DNA reads TGTGCCTGGAGTGCTAGTCTCAGGGGTGACGAGCAGTACTTC. This codes for CAWSASLRGDEQYF.

V gene TRBV2 combines with J gene TRBJ1-3; 9 bases line up with TRBD1. The CDR3 runs to 16 residues. Trimming cost V 6 bases and J 4 bases; bases outside gene matches: 10. Germline lookup yields CDR1 SNHLY and CDR2 FYNNEI. The CDR3 nucleotides read TGTGCCAGCAGCGTCATGGACAGGGGACAGGGAAACACCATATATTTT. Protein product: CASSVMDRGQGNTIYF.

The gene calls are TRBV4-3 and TRBJ2-7; 8 bases are a match to TRBD1. V shed 4 bases, J shed 2 bases, and the junction held 7 bases outside the gene matches. In germline, CDR1 is LGHNA, CDR2 YSLEER. This CDR3 spans 15 amino acids. The CDR3 DNA is TGCGCCAGCAGCCGCAGGACAGGGTGGACCTACGAGCAGTACTTC. Amino acid sequence: CASSRRTGWTYEQYF.